Following are 20 T cell receptor beta chains from one sample sequenced in a study of cytomegalovirus exposure and HLA in healthy donors. Measured with immunoSEQ multiplex PCR; TCRdb has only the in-frame clones, and not every one. The data hold about 200,000 clones, with 80% to 90% observed a single time. Material for sequencing was PBMCs. Every receptor here comes from a young woman in good health and CMV-seropositive.

The chain joins TRBV11-3 to TRBJ2-5; no definite D call. In germline, CDR1 is SGHNT, CDR2 YENEEA. Trimming took 1 base from V and 3 from J, leaving 6 bases between them. This CDR3 contains 13 residues. CDR3 sequence: CASSLVAEETQYF. The DNA of the CDR3 is TGTGCCAGCAGCTTAGTTGCGGAAGAGACCCAGTACTTC. The full variable domain, completed using reference TRBV11-3 and TRBJ2-5, is EAGVVQSPRYKIIEKKQPVAFWCNPISGHNTLYWYLQNLGQGPELLIRYENEEAVDDSQLPKDRFSAERLKGVDSTLKIQPAELGDSAVYLCASSLVAEETQYFGPGTRLLVL.

V and J are TRBV9 and TRBJ2-6, with 7 bases lining up with TRBD1. The germline gives CDR1 SGDLS, CDR2 YYNGEE. V lost 1 base and J lost 1; bases outside the gene matches: 5. The CDR3 length is 17 residues. CDR3 amino acids: CASSVLSTGSGANVLTF. The CDR3 bases are TGTGCCAGCAGCGTACTATCGACAGGGTCTGGGGCCAACGTCCTGACTTTC.

This clone was picked up a small number of times. The genes are TRBV20-1 and TRBJ2-1; 9 nucleotides line up with TRBD2. V shed 6 bases and J 14 bases; nucleotides not matched to a gene: 5. Germline CDR1 is DFQATT and CDR2 is SNEGSKA (reference sequence). The CDR3 is 10 amino acids. The CDR3 DNA reads TGCAGTGCCAAGGGACTAGCAGAGTTCTTC. Translating gives CSAKGLAEFF.

This chain connects TRBV15 to TRBJ2-1, with 8 bases fitting TRBD2. The CDR3 totals 15 residues. Germline loops: CDR1 LNHNV, CDR2 YYDKDF (reference sequence). The junction had 15 bases not matched to a gene; V was cut back by 8 bases and J by 9 bases. DNA for the CDR3: TGTGCCACCTCCTCCCTTATCGCTGCGGGAGGTGAGCAGTTCTTC. It yields the protein CATSSLIAAGGEQFF.

The J gene is TRBJ2-1, the V gene TRBV28, with 7 positions matching TRBD2. The CDR3 runs to 14 residues. The V gene end was trimmed by 1 base and the J gene end by 7 bases; junction bases not matched to a gene: 4. The germline gives CDR1 MDHEN, CDR2 SYDVKM. The CDR3 protein is CASSLSASGNEQFF. The CDR3 region has the DNA TGTGCCAGCAGTTTATCGGCTAGCGGTAATGAGCAGTTCTTC. The full variable domain, its missing parts supplied by reference TRBV28 and TRBJ2-1, is DVKVTQSSRYLVKRTGEKVFLECVQDMDHENMFWYRQDPGLGLRLIYFSYDVKMKEKGDIPEGYSVSREKKERFSLILESASTNQTSMYLCASSLSASGNEQFFGPGTRLTVL.

The chain combines TRBV15 with TRBJ1-1, with 10 bases lining up with TRBD1. The CDR3 runs 16 residues. V gave up 3 bases and J gave up 5 bases; unmatched junction bases: 9. CDR1 LNHNV and CDR2 YYDKDF come from the germline V gene (reference sequence). The CDR3 reads CATSRISGQGRTEAFF. In nucleotides, the CDR3 is TGTGCCACCAGCAGGATCTCGGGACAGGGGCGGACTGAAGCTTTCTTT. The entire variable domain, with the rest obtained from reference TRBV15 and TRBJ1-1, is as follows: DAMVIQNPRYQVTQFGKPVTLSCSQTLNHNVMYWYQQKSSQAPKLLFHYYDKDFNNEADTPDNFQSRRPNTSFCFLDIRSPGLGDTAMYLCATSRISGQGRTEAFFGQGTRLTVV.

This chain links TRBV6-1 with TRBJ1-2; D not resolved. V was cut by 3 bases and J by 0 bases, with 8 bases left in between. CDR3 size: 14 residues. Germline CDR1 reads MNHNS; CDR2 reads SASEGT. Written as DNA, the CDR3 is TGTGCCAGCAGTGACAGGTCATCTAACTATGGCTACACCTTC. Residues: CASSDRSSNYGYTF.

This chain uses TRBV11-2 with TRBJ2-5; D ambiguous. This CDR3 has 13 amino acids. CDR1 and CDR2 from the germline V gene are SGHAT and FQNNGV. Trimming left V 0 bases short and J 2 bases short, with 4 bases between. The chain's CDR3 is CASSLELQETQYF. CDR3 DNA: TGTGCCAGCAGCTTAGAACTACAAGAGACCCAGTACTTC.

This clone was seen once. The rearrangement uses TRBV14 and TRBJ2-5, with TRBD2 identical over 9 bases. CDR3 length equals 16 residues. CDR1 is SGHDN and CDR2 is FVKESK in the germline V gene. With V trimmed by 3 bases and J by 2 bases, 7 bases remained unmatched. CDR3 coding DNA: TGTGCCAGCAGCCAGATAGCGGGGGCTAGACAAGAGACCCAGTACTTC. As protein: CASSQIAGARQETQYF.

The V and J genes are TRBV9 and TRBJ2-1, with 9 bases aligning to TRBD2. This CDR3 has 15 amino acids. The V gene's germline CDR1 is SGDLS and CDR2 YYNGEE. V lost 2 bases to trimming and J lost 4 bases; unmatched junction nucleotides: 4. This CDR3 is CASSVGREGYNEQFF. The CDR3 DNA is TGTGCCAGCAGCGTGGGGCGGGAGGGTTACAATGAGCAGTTCTTC.

This clone showed up many times. The genes are TRBV28 and TRBJ2-1, with D possibly TRBD2 on 6 matching bases. The CDR3 is made up of 16 amino acids. The germline CDR1 and CDR2 sequences are MDHEN and SYDVKM. Trimming cost V 8 bases and J 4 bases, with 21 bases left between them. The CDR3 DNA sequence: TGTGCCAGCTCTCGGGGTGGCGGGATGTCTTACAATGAGCAGTTCTTC. This gives the protein CASSRGGGMSYNEQFF.

This chain connects TRBV28 to TRBJ2-7, with 9 bases lining up with TRBD1. V lost 8 bases, J lost 5 bases, and 7 bases stayed unmatched. The V gene's germline CDR1 is MDHEN and CDR2 SYDVKM. This CDR3 contains 13 residues. CDR3 region: CASGDRVFNEQYF. In DNA, the CDR3 is TGTGCCAGCGGGGACAGGGTTTTCAACGAGCAGTACTTC. The full variable domain, rest sourced from reference TRBV28 and TRBJ2-7, is DVKVTQSSRYLVKRTGEKVFLECVQDMDHENMFWYRQDPGLGLRLIYFSYDVKMKEKGDIPEGYSVSREKKERFSLILESASTNQTSMYLCASGDRVFNEQYFGPGTRLTVT.

The genes are TRBV6-5 and TRBJ1-1, with D possibly matching TRBD1 (5 bases). Looked up from germline, CDR1 is MNHEY and CDR2 is SVGAGI. The CDR3 runs 14 residues. Trimming left V 8 bases short and J 4 bases short, with 17 bases between. CDR3 sequence reads: CASFTQGVGTEAFF. The CDR3 bases are TGTGCCAGCTTTACACAAGGGGTGGGCACTGAAGCTTTCTTT.

The chain couples TRBV9 to TRBJ1-3; D gene ambiguous. CDR1 SGDLS and CDR2 YYNGEE come from the germline V gene. V shed 7 bases and J shed 0 bases, with 8 bases lying between them. This CDR3 contains 13 residues. CDR3 in DNA: TGTGCCAGCCCGGGGTACTCTGGAAACACCATATATTTT. This encodes CASPGYSGNTIYF.

V is TRBV29-1 and J is TRBJ2-3; TRBD2 matches at 11 bases. V was clipped by 7 bases and J by 5 bases; unmatched bases: 5. Germline CDR1 is SQVTM and CDR2 is ANQGSEA. CDR3 length equals 13 residues. The DNA of the CDR3 is TGCAGCGCCAATAGCGGGGGGGGAGATACGCAGTATTTT. Translating gives CSANSGGGDTQYF.

The chain carries TRBV6-5 and TRBJ2-7; TRBD2 might be the D (7 bases). Trimming stripped 9 bases from V and 2 bases from J, with 14 bases between. The CDR3 is made up of 13 amino acids. From germline, CDR1 is MNHEY and CDR2 SVGAGI. In DNA, the CDR3 is TGTGCCAGTGGGAGGGACATCACCTACGAGCAGTACTTC. Protein product: CASGRDITYEQYF.

This rearrangement joins TRBV18 to TRBJ2-7, with D possibly matching TRBD2 (7 bases). Germline V gives CDR1 KGHSH, CDR2 LQKENI. V dropped 6 bases and J dropped 6 bases, with 15 bases sitting between them. The CDR3 contains 13 residues. Written as DNA, the CDR3 is TGTGCCAGCTCCTCGGGGGGCAGACCCGAGCAGTACTTC. Its protein is CASSSGGRPEQYF.

V and J are TRBV2 and TRBJ2-6; D is ambiguous. Trimming took off 5 bases at V and 10 bases at J, with 15 bases between the two ends. This CDR3 is 14 amino acids long. Germline CDR1 SNHLY, CDR2 FYNNEI. CDR3 protein: CASSWAGGPNVLTF. The CDR3 DNA is TGTGCCAGCAGTTGGGCAGGTGGGCCTAACGTCCTGACTTTC. The whole variable domain, filled in from reference TRBV2 and TRBJ2-6, reads EPEVTQTPSHQVTQMGQEVILRCVPISNHLYFYWYRQILGQKVEFLVSFYNNEISEKSEIFDDQFSVERPDGSNFTLKIRSTKLEDSAMYFCASSWAGGPNVLTFGAGSRLTVL.

The V and J genes are TRBV6-6 and TRBJ1-5, with TRBD1 as a possible D gene (5 bases). The V and J ends lost 10 bases and 7 bases respectively, with 17 bases between them. Germline CDR1 is MNHNY and CDR2 is SVGAGI (reference sequence). The CDR3 length is 13 residues. The CDR3 reads CATLSTGGQPQHF. DNA for the CDR3: TGTGCCACCCTCAGTACGGGGGGGCAGCCCCAGCATTTT.

This chain links TRBV5-1 with TRBJ2-3; 7 positions match TRBD2. Germline values: CDR1 SGHRS, CDR2 YFSETQ. CDR3 length: 15 amino acids. Losses at the gene ends were 1 base for V and 6 bases for J; bases not matched to a gene: 8. The CDR3 loop is CASSLLGTTTDTQYF. CDR3 DNA: TGCGCCAGCAGCTTGCTGGGGACTACTACCGATACGCAGTATTTT.